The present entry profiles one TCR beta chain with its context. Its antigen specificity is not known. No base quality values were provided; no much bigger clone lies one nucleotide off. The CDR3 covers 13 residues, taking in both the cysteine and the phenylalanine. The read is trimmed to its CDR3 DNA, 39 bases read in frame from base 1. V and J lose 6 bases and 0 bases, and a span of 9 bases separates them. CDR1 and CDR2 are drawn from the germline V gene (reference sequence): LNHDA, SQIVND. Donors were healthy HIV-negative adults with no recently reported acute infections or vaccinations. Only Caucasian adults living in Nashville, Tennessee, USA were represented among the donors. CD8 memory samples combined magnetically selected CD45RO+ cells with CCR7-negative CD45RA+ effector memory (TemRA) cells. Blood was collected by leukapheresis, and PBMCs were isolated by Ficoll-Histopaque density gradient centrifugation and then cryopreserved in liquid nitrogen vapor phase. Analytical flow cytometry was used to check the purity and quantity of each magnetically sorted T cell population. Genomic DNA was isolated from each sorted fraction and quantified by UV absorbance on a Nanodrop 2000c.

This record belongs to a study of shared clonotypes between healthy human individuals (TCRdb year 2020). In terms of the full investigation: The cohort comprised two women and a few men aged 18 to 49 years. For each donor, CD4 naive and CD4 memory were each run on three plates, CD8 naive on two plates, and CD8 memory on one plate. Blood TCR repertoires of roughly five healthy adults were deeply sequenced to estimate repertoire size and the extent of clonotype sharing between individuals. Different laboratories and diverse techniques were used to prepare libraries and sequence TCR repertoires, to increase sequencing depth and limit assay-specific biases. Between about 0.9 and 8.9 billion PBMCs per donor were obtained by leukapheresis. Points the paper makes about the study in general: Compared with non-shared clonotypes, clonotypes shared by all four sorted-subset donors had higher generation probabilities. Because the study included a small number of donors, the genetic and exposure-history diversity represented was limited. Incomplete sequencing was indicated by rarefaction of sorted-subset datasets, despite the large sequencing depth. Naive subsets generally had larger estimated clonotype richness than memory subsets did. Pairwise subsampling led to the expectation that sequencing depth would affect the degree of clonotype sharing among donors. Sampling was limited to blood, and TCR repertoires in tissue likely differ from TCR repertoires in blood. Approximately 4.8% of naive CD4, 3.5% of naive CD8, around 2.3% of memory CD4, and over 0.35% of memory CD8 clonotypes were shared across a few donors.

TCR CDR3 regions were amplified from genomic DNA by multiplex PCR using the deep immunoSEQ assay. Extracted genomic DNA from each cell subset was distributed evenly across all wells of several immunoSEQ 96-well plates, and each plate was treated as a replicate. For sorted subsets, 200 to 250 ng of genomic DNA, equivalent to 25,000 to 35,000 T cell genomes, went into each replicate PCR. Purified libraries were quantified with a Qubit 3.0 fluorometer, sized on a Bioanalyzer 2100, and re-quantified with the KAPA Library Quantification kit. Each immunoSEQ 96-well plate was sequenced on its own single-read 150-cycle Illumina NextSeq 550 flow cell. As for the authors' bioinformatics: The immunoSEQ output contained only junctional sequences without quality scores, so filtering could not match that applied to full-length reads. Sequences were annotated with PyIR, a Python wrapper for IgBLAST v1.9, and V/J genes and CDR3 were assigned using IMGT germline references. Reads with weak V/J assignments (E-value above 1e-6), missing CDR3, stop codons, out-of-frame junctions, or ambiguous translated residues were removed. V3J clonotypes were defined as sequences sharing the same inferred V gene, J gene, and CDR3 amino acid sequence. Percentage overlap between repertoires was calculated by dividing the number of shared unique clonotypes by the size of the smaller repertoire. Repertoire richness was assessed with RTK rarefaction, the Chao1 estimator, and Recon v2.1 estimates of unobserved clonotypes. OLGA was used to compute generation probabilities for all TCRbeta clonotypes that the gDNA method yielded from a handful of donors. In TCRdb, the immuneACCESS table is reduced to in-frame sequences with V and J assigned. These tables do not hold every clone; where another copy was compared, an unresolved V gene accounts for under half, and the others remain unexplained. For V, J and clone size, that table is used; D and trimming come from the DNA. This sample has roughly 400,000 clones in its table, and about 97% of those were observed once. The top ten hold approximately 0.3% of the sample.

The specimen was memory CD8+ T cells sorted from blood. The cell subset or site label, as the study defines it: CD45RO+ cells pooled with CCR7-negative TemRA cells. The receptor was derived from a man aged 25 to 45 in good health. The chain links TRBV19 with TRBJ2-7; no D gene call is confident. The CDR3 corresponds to CASRPGRSYEQYF. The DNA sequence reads TGTGCCAGTAGACCTGGACGCTCCTACGAGCAGTACTTC.